The 26 T cell receptor beta chains in this list originate from one sample, sequenced in a study of blood T cell repertoires in COVID-19. The protocol was immunoSEQ multiplex PCR, while the TCRdb copy is restricted to in-frame clones and leaves out a portion. Of 150,000 to 200,000 clones in the sample, around 80% were seen once. The sequenced material came from PBMCs or T cells enriched from blood (not recorded which). The receptors originated from a woman between 45 and 65 years old who had recovered from COVID-19.

CDR3: CASSRPGQELLIGSYEQYF. The CDR3 DNA reads TGTGCCAGCAGCCGTCCGGGACAGGAACTATTGATAGGCTCCTACGAGCAGTACTTC. The V gene is TRBV5-6, the J gene TRBJ2-7, with 8 nucleotides matching TRBD1. This CDR3 has 19 residues. CDR1 and CDR2 from the germline V gene are SGHDT and YYEEEE. V shed 4 bases, J shed 0 bases, and the junction held 18 bases outside the gene matches.

The J gene is TRBJ2-7, the V gene TRBV5-1, with a weak D call TRBD2 (6 bases). The V gene's germline CDR1 is SGHRS and CDR2 YFSETQ. V lost 0 bases and J 4 bases, leaving 8 bases between the germline ends. This CDR3 has 13 amino acids. CDR3 amino acids: CASSLGEEYEQYF. The CDR3 DNA reads as TGCGCCAGCAGCTTGGGGGAGGAATACGAGCAGTACTTC.

The chain combines TRBV6-5 with TRBJ2-1, with D tentatively TRBD2 (6 bases). Trimming cost V 7 bases and J 0 bases, with 13 bases left between them. The CDR3 contains 15 residues. CDR1 is MNHEY and CDR2 is SVGAGI in the germline V gene. CDR3 residues: CASTLDGSSYNEQFF. Written as DNA, the CDR3 is TGTGCCAGCACCTTGGACGGGAGCTCCTACAATGAGCAGTTCTTC.

The V call is TRBV11-3, the J call TRBJ2-2, with 8 nucleotides matching TRBD2. V gave up 2 bases and J gave up 2 bases; unmatched junction bases: 1. Germline V gene sequence: CDR1 SGHNT, CDR2 YENEEA. CDR3 length: 15 residues. CDR3 DNA sequence: TGTGCCAGCAGCTTAAGCGGGAGTAACACCGGGGAGCTGTTTTTT. Its protein product is CASSLSGSNTGELFF.

The chain has TRBV4-1 and TRBJ1-1, with TRBD1 identical over 7 bases. V shed 1 base and J 2 bases; nucleotides not matched to a gene: 7. The CDR3 length is 16 residues. The germline gives CDR1 MGHRA, CDR2 YSYEKL. In DNA form, the CDR3 reads TGCGCCAGCAGCCAAGGCCTACAGGGGTATAACACTGAAGCTTTCTTT. Protein product: CASSQGLQGYNTEAFF.

This clone came up a few times. The genes are TRBV7-2 and TRBJ2-7; perhaps TRBD2 as D (5 bases). Trimming pared 5 bases from V and 1 base from J, leaving 12 bases between. Germline CDR1 SGHTA, CDR2 FQGNSA. The CDR3 loop spans 14 amino acids. The CDR3 here is CASSTSTGSYEQYF. CDR3 sequence (DNA): TGTGCCAGCAGCACTTCGACGGGATCCTACGAGCAGTACTTC.

The genes are TRBV7-2 and TRBJ2-5; D might be TRBD1 (6 bases). The CDR3 extends over 13 amino acids. V shed 3 bases and J shed 4 bases, with 9 bases lying between them. The V gene's germline CDR1 is SGHTA and CDR2 FQGNSA. The CDR3 nucleotides read TGTGCCAGCAGCTTTAGGGGGATAGAGACCCAGTACTTC. This encodes CASSFRGIETQYF.

CDR3 bases: TGTGCCAGCAGCCAGGCTACCGGGACTCCAGTAGCAGATACGCAGTATTTT. It translates to CASSQATGTPVADTQYF. The chain combines TRBV4-2 with TRBJ2-3; a weak D match, TRBD2 (6 bases). CDR3 length equals 17 residues. V lost 3 bases and J lost 4, with 20 bases in between. Germline V gives CDR1 LGHNA, CDR2 YNFKEQ.

This clone was counted a single time. The chain combines TRBV5-1 with TRBJ2-2; 11 bases agree with TRBD2. Germline V lookup: CDR1 SGHRS, CDR2 YFSETQ. The CDR3 sequence is 18 residues long. With 3 bases clipped from V and 4 bases from J, the junction kept 11 bases outside the gene matches. The CDR3 sequence: CASSSLITSGSSTGELFF. The CDR3 coding sequence is TGCGCCAGCAGCTCCCTAATAACTAGCGGGAGCTCCACCGGGGAGCTGTTTTTT.

The CDR3 sequence: CASSIRDSRIIRGETQYF. The CDR3 DNA sequence: TGCGCCAGCAGCATCCGGGACAGCCGAATTATTAGAGGGGAGACCCAGTACTTC. The gene calls are TRBV5-1 and TRBJ2-5; 7 nucleotides match TRBD1. The CDR3 is 18 amino acids. V was pared by 4 bases and J by 5 bases, with 20 bases of the junction left unmatched. Germline V lookup: CDR1 SGHRS, CDR2 YFSETQ.

V is TRBV4-2 and J is TRBJ1-1; 7 positions agree with TRBD1. The germline gives CDR1 LGHNA, CDR2 YNFKEQ. V trimming: 1 base; J trimming: 1 base; junction bases outside the gene matches: 6. The CDR3 has 16 residues. This chain's CDR3 is CASSQGPNRGNTEAFF. The DNA of the CDR3 is TGTGCCAGCAGCCAAGGGCCCAACAGGGGGAACACTGAAGCTTTCTTT.

The chain employs TRBV7-3 and TRBJ2-1; 10 bases map to TRBD2. CDR1 and CDR2 (germline): SGHTA, FQGTGA. CDR3 length: 16 amino acids. V lost 5 bases, J lost 5 bases, and 9 bases stayed unmatched. CDR3 nucleotides: TGTGCCAGCAGCCCGTGGACTAGCGGAGCAAACAATGAGCAGTTCTTC. As protein: CASSPWTSGANNEQFF. The whole variable domain, filled in from reference TRBV7-3 and TRBJ2-1, reads GAGVSQTPSNKVTEKGKYVELRCDPISGHTALYWYRQSLGQGPEFLIYFQGTGAADDSGLPNDRFFAVRPEGSVSTLKIQRTERGDSAVYLCASSPWTSGANNEQFFGPGTRLTVL.

This clone was seen repeatedly, ten times or more. This chain joins TRBV29-1 and TRBJ2-2; 7 bases align to TRBD1. This CDR3 is 16 amino acids long. Trimming cost V 3 bases and J 4 bases; bases outside gene matches: 11. CDR1 and CDR2 from the germline V gene are SQVTM and ANQGSEA. DNA of the CDR3: TGCAGCGTTGAGCCCGAGGGGGCCATGGGCACCGGGGAGCTGTTTTTT. Its translation is CSVEPEGAMGTGELFF.

The rearrangement uses TRBV6-1 and TRBJ2-7; 9 nucleotides line up with TRBD2. The CDR3 has 16 residues. J was trimmed by 3 bases and V by 3 bases; bases with no gene match: 9. Per the germline V gene, CDR1 is MNHNS and CDR2 is SASEGT. The CDR3, as DNA: TGTGCCAGCAGTGACCTTGCGGGAGGGCCAGGCTACGAGCAGTACTTC. As protein: CASSDLAGGPGYEQYF.

This chain joins TRBV28 and TRBJ2-6; TRBD1 is a possible D gene (6 bases). Between the trimmed V and J ends, which lost 6 bases and 3 bases, there was a span of 15 bases. CDR1 is MDHEN, CDR2 SYDVKM, per germline. The CDR3 totals 16 residues. CDR3 coding DNA: TGTGCCAGCAGACGACCACAGGGCGGTGGGGCCAACGTCCTGACTTTC. It is translated as CASRRPQGGGANVLTF.

The rearrangement links TRBV3-1 (or the pseudogene TRBV3-2) to TRBJ1-6, with 7 bases fitting TRBD1. Germline CDR1 reads LGHDT; CDR2 reads YNNKEL (reference sequence). Germline trimming cut 5 bases from V and 7 bases from J; bases unmatched to any gene: 11. The CDR3 runs 16 residues. CDR3 coding DNA: TGTGCCAGCAGCTGGGGCAACCGGGACAGAAATTCACCCCTCCACTTT. This translates into CASSWGNRDRNSPLHF.

This clone came up many times. The chain links TRBV2 to TRBJ2-1; 8 bases line up with TRBD1. From germline, CDR1 is SNHLY and CDR2 FYNNEI. This CDR3 is built from 15 residues. V lost 8 bases to trimming and J lost 5 bases; unmatched junction nucleotides: 11. The CDR3, as DNA: TGTGCCAGCCGTGGTCGGGACAGGAACAACAATGAGCAGTTCTTC. Amino acid sequence: CASRGRDRNNNEQFF.

The chain recombines TRBV5-1 with TRBJ2-1; the D gene is possibly TRBD2 (7 bases). Germline-derived CDR1 and CDR2 are SGHRS and YFSETQ. The CDR3 is 15 residues long. V lost 1 base, J lost 8 bases, and 16 bases lay in between. The CDR3 reads CASSLLGVGGDEQFF. The CDR3 DNA reads TGCGCCAGCAGCTTGTTAGGGGTAGGGGGGGATGAGCAGTTCTTC. Complete variable domain (other parts from reference TRBV5-1 and TRBJ2-1): KAGVTQTPRYLIKTRGQQVTLSCSPISGHRSVSWYQQTPGQGLQFLFEYFSETQRNKGNFPGRFSGRQFSNSRSEMNVSTLELGDSALYLCASSLLGVGGDEQFFGPGTRLTVL.

The genes are TRBV12-3 or TRBV12-4 and TRBJ1-5; tentatively, D is TRBD1 (5 bases). V was cut by 6 bases and J by 3 bases, with 9 bases left in between. This CDR3 contains 13 residues. The CDR3 loop reads CASRDTFNQPQHF. The CDR3 DNA follows: TGTGCCAGCAGGGACACCTTCAATCAGCCCCAGCATTTT.

The V gene is TRBV3-1 (or the pseudogene TRBV3-2), the J gene TRBJ1-2; 10 nucleotides agree with TRBD1. V dropped 4 bases and J dropped 7; count of bases not matched to a gene: 6. Germline CDR1 reads LGHDT; CDR2 reads YNNKEL (reference sequence). The CDR3 runs 14 residues. CDR3 loop: CASSPTGGKSGYTF. CDR3 in DNA: TGTGCCAGCAGCCCGACAGGGGGCAAAAGTGGCTACACCTTC.

The chain is built from TRBV27 and TRBJ2-6; D ambiguous. Germline CDR1 is MNHEY and CDR2 is SMNVEV (reference sequence). Trimming removed 3 bases at V and 4 bases at J, with 4 bases between. The CDR3 is 13 residues long. CDR3 nucleotide sequence: TGTGCCAGCAGTTTTAGCGGGGCCAACGTCCTGACTTTC. Amino acid sequence: CASSFSGANVLTF.

CDR3 coding DNA: TGTGCCAGCTCACCAACAGACAATGAGCAGTTCTTC. Residues: CASSPTDNEQFF. The V gene is TRBV18, the J gene TRBJ2-1; D gene ambiguous. The V and J ends lost 2 bases and 5 bases respectively, with 4 bases between them. CDR1 KGHSH and CDR2 LQKENI come from the germline V gene. The CDR3 contains 12 residues.

This clone was found once. V gene TRBV11-3 combines with J gene TRBJ2-1; possibly TRBD1 for D (5 bases). Germline V gene data show CDR1 as SGHNT and CDR2 as YENEEA. This CDR3 has 15 residues. Trimming pared 3 bases from V and 4 bases from J, leaving 13 bases between. As DNA, the CDR3 is TGTGCCAGCAGCTTTGATGGGGCTAGATACAATGAGCAGTTCTTC. This sequence encodes CASSFDGARYNEQFF. The whole variable domain, remainder taken from reference TRBV11-3 and TRBJ2-1, is EAGVVQSPRYKIIEKKQPVAFWCNPISGHNTLYWYLQNLGQGPELLIRYENEEAVDDSQLPKDRFSAERLKGVDSTLKIQPAELGDSAVYLCASSFDGARYNEQFFGPGTRLTVL.

This chain uses TRBV5-1 with TRBJ2-5; 13 bases are a match to TRBD2. V trimming: 0 bases; J trimming: 1 base; junction bases outside the gene matches: 6. The germline V gene has CDR1 SGHRS and CDR2 YFSETQ. The CDR3 contains 18 residues. CDR3 sequence (DNA): TGCGCCAGCAGCTTGGTGGGACTAGCGGGAACCCTCCAAGAGACCCAGTACTTC. Translation: CASSLVGLAGTLQETQYF.

This clone was detected only a few times. The chain employs TRBV7-3 and TRBJ2-2; D perhaps matches TRBD1 (5 bases). The germline V and J ends were trimmed by 8 bases and 5 bases, with 15 bases remaining between them. Germline CDR1 reads SGHTA; CDR2 reads FQGTGA. There are 14 residues in the CDR3. The CDR3 DNA is TGTGCCAGCGGAGTAGGGGCGACGACCGGGGAGCTGTTTTTT. Translation gives CASGVGATTGELFF.

The chain links TRBV27 to TRBJ2-2; 8 bases align to TRBD2. V was pared by 5 bases and J by 3 bases, with 8 bases of the junction left unmatched. CDR1 and CDR2 (germline): MNHEY, SMNVEV (reference sequence). This CDR3 contains 16 residues. The CDR3 DNA follows: TGTGCCAGCAGTCCCCCCGGGACTAGATACACCGGGGAGCTGTTTTTT. Translating it yields CASSPPGTRYTGELFF.